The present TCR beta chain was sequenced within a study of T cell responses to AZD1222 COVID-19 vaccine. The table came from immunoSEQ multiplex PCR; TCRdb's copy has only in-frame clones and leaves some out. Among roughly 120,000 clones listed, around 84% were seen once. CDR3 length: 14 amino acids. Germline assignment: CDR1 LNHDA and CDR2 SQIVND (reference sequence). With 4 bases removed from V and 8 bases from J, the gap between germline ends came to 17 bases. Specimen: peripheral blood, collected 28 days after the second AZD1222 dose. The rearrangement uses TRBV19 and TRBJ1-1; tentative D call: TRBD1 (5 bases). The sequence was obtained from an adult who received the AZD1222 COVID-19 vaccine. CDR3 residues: CASSTGTYIREAFF. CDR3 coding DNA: TGTGCCAGTAGTACGGGGACGTATATCAGGGAAGCTTTCTTT.